This T cell receptor (beta chain) was profiled in a study of T cell responses to AZD1222 COVID-19 vaccine. Comments on this clone: The antigen remains undetermined.

The germline gives CDR1 KGHDR, CDR2 SFDVKD. This CDR3 contains 14 residues. Trimming removed 4 bases from V and 3 bases from J, with 8 bases in between. General study findings and limits: Repertoires in all cases were sampled only once the peak T cell response had passed. Two AZD1222 administrations were followed by greater Spike-specific TCR breadth and depth. Unmutated regions of variants are reportedly targeted by nearly half of spike-specific TCRs.

Only in-frame clones appear in the TCRdb table, and some are missing; sequencing was by immunoSEQ multiplex PCR. The sample has over 150,000 clones; around 92% are singletons. Sequencing used peripheral blood, obtained on day 0 of MenACWY control vaccination. The gene calls are TRBV24-1 and TRBJ2-2; maybe TRBD2 (6 bases). The TCR originated in an adult in good health. CDR3 amino acids: CATSETSYTGELFF. Written as DNA, the CDR3 is TGTGCCACCAGTGAGACTAGTTACACCGGGGAGCTGTTTTTT.